A selection of T cell receptor beta chains follows, all from one sample in a study of technical replicates of blood from several donors. Assay used: immunoSEQ multiplex PCR; TCRdb lists only in-frame clones, some missing. The data contain over 70,000 clones, 94% of them seen just once; the ten biggest clones take up around 0.37%. The sample consisted of T cells isolated from PBMCs. These receptors originate from a human donor in good health. CDR3s include the opening cysteine and the closing phenylalanine or tryptophan. D genes are given only for firm matches. Expanded clones are given a class, and other clones once, few, many or no size at all.

size	V	D	J	DNA	CDR3
.	TRBV7-3	TRBD2	TRBJ2-7	TGTGCCAGCAGCTCACTAATCGCTAGCGGGACCAACGAGCAGTACTTC	CASSSLIASGTNEQYF
.	TRBV9	.	TRBJ2-1	TGTGCCAGCAGCGTAGAACGGGGGTCCTACAATGAGCAGTTCTTC	CASSVERGSYNEQFF
.	TRBV11-2	TRBD1	TRBJ1-5	TGTGCCAGCAGCTTAGAGGGGACAGATAATCAGCCCCAGCATTTT	CASSLEGTDNQPQHF
.	TRBV2	.	TRBJ2-2	TGTGCCAGCAGTCTGGAAGGGGGTCCCGGGGAGCTGTTTTTT	CASSLEGGPGELFF
.	TRBV4-1	.	TRBJ2-7	TGCGCCACCGCTGACAGGACCACCTCCTACGAGCAGTACTTC	CATADRTTSYEQYF
.	TRBV2	.	TRBJ1-1	TGTGCCAGCAGTACAGGGATCATGAACACTGAAGCTTTCTTT	CASSTGIMNTEAFF
.	TRBV7-9	TRBD2	TRBJ2-1	TGTGCCAGCAGTTTGACTAGCGGGAGGTACAATGAGCAGTTCTTC	CASSLTSGRYNEQFF
.	TRBV25-1	.	TRBJ1-1	TGTGCCAGCAGTGAATACAGGGTCACTGAAGCTTTCTTT	CASSEYRVTEAFF
.	TRBV4-3	.	TRBJ2-7	TGCGCCAGCAGCCAAGTGATAACATCCTACGAGCAGTACTTC	CASSQVITSYEQYF
.	TRBV27	.	TRBJ2-7	TGTGCCAGCAGTTATGGAGCGGAACTCTACGAGCAGTACTTC	CASSYGAELYEQYF
.	TRBV2	TRBD1	TRBJ1-4	TGTGCCAGCAGACAGGGGGCCGTTAGTGAAAAACTGTTTTTT	CASRQGAVSEKLFF
.	TRBV6-6	.	TRBJ1-5	TGTGCCAGCGAGGGTAGGAATAGCAATCAGCCCCAGCATTTT	CASEGRNSNQPQHF
once	TRBV6-1	TRBD1	TRBJ2-7	TGTGCCAGCAGTGGACAGGGGAGTCAAGTCTTCTACGAGCAGTACTTC	CASSGQGSQVFYEQYF
.	TRBV6-4	TRBD1	TRBJ2-3	TGTGCCAGCAGTCAGACAGGGGTGACAGATACGCAGTATTTT	CASSQTGVTDTQYF
.	TRBV10-3	TRBD1	TRBJ1-1	TGTGCCATCAAGGACAGGGAATCTGAAGCTTTCTTT	CAIKDRESEAFF
.	TRBV30	.	TRBJ2-7	TGTGCCTGGAGTAGGGGGAGTATATTCTACGAGCAGTACTTC	CAWSRGSIFYEQYF
.	TRBV27	.	TRBJ2-7	TGTGCCAGCAGTAGGATAGGGAGCTCCTACGAGCAGTACTTC	CASSRIGSSYEQYF
.	TRBV10-2	TRBD2	TRBJ2-1	TGCGCCAGCAGTAGGACTAGCGGGAGGGCCGGTGAGCAGTTCTTC	CASSRTSGRAGEQFF
.	TRBV6-1	.	TRBJ2-3	TGTGCCAGCTGGGCGGGCATTGGGGCAGATACGCAGTATTTT	CASWAGIGADTQYF
.	TRBV10-1	.	TRBJ2-1	TGCGCCAGCAGTGAGTCCTACGGTTTCAATGAGCAGTTCTTC	CASSESYGFNEQFF
once	TRBV28	.	TRBJ1-2	TGTGCCAGCACCACGGAGGACAGCTCTAACTATGGCTACACCTTC	CASTTEDSSNYGYTF
.	TRBV10-3	TRBD2	TRBJ2-2	TGTGCCATTCGGACTAGCACGAACACCGGGGAGCTGTTTTTT	CAIRTSTNTGELFF
.	TRBV4-2	.	TRBJ2-1	TGTGCCAGCAGCCAAGATAATCTGGCTCCGAATGAGCAGTTCTTC	CASSQDNLAPNEQFF